A selection of T cell receptor beta chains follows, all from one sample in a study of shared clonotypes between healthy human individuals. Repertoires were generated with immunoSEQ multiplex PCR, while TCRdb's copy carries only in-frame clones and drops some. The table records some 120,000 clones, about 70% of them present only once. The sequenced sample consisted of memory CD8+ T cells sorted from blood. Receptors were obtained from a woman between 25 and 40 years old in good health. Each CDR3 is given without its conserved first and last residue. Each record gives: V gene, clone size, D gene, J gene, CDR3 length, CDR3 protein. D genes are given only for firm matches. Not every row has a clone size; where given, it reads once, few, many or a size class.

>TRBV5-5|few|TRBD1|TRBJ1-1|11
ASSFQGDTEAF
>TRBV7-3|.|TRBD2|TRBJ2-3|13
ASSAGLAGTDTQY
>TRBV11-2|.|.|TRBJ1-1|9
ASSLGYGAF
>TRBV6-6|many|TRBD1|TRBJ2-5|13
ASSYGGQAQETQY
>TRBV29-1|.|.|TRBJ2-2|11
SVVFKNTGELF
>TRBV25-1|few|.|TRBJ2-1|13
ASSDQGGDYNEQF
>TRBV21-1|few|.|TRBJ1-2|13
ASSKAPRQLYGYT
>TRBV11-2|.|TRBD2|TRBJ2-5|15
ASSFGTSGRAWETQY
>TRBV6-1|.|TRBD2|TRBJ2-7|13
ASRTGLAGGYEQY
>TRBV4-1|few|.|TRBJ1-2|14
ASSQDSGSIVYGYT
>TRBV19|.|TRBD1|TRBJ1-2|14
ASSQQGSWGAYGYT
>TRBV18|.|.|TRBJ1-2|11
ASSRASGGGYT
>TRBV5-6|.|TRBD1|TRBJ2-1|15
ASSSWVLDRDINEQF
>TRBV5-6|few|TRBD2|.|13
ASSLAALAGREQY
>TRBV9|.|TRBD2|TRBJ2-5|15
ASSRGLAGGDQETQY
>TRBV27|.|TRBD1|TRBJ2-7|15
ASSLIRDRGRGYEQY
>TRBV27|.|TRBD1|TRBJ1-5|12
ASTGQGRNQPQH
>TRBV10-3|once|.|TRBJ2-7|12
AISALSLTYEQY
>TRBV7-9|.|TRBD1|TRBJ2-1|11
ASSPRTGHEQF
>TRBV6-5|few|TRBD1|TRBJ2-5|11
ASSLLGGETQY
>TRBV7-2|.|.|TRBJ1-5|13
ASSLWFGGNQPQH
>TRBV6-6|once|.|TRBJ2-7|11
ASSLRPSYEQY
>TRBV28|.|.|TRBJ2-7|12
ASSGLMGSYEQY
>TRBV11-2|.|TRBD2|TRBJ2-7|15
ASSLEFQVAGFYEQY
>TRBV5-4|.|.|TRBJ1-6|12
ASSGTRENSPLH
>TRBV28|.|.|TRBJ2-2|12
ASTGTANTGELF
>TRBV7-6|.|TRBD1|TRBJ1-2|16
ASSANSRTGGVGYGYT
>TRBV7-2|.|.|TRBJ2-1|10
ASSLGLPEQF
>TRBV6-5|.|.|TRBJ2-3|14
ASSYSPPSSTDTQY
>TRBV28|.|.|TRBJ2-7|10
ASSLGIYEQY